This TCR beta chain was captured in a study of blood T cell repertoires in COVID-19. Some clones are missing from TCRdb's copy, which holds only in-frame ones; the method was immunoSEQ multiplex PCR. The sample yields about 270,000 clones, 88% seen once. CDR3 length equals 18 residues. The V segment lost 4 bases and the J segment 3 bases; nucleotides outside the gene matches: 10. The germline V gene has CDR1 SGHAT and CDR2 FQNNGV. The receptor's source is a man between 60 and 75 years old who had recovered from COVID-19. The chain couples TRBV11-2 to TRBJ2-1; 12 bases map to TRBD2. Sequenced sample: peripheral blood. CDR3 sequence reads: CASSSPRASGGVYNEQFF. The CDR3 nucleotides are TGTGCCAGCAGCTCCCCGCGGGCTAGCGGGGGGGTCTACAATGAGCAGTTCTTC.